In its sample, the clone carrying this TCR beta chain was seen once. Other DNA sequences in the same sample also yield this CDR3. Genomic DNA per cell subset filled all wells of several immunoSEQ plates. The assay was immunoSEQ multiplex PCR, and TCRdb's table has in-frame clones only and misses some. The table has some 2.4 million clones, 80% to 95% seen once; the top ten hold approximately 0.36%. The sample is drawn from a study of shared clonotypes between healthy human individuals. The V and J ends lost 4 bases and 2 bases, in that order; junction bases with no gene match: 5. Germline V lookup: CDR1 MDHEN, CDR2 SYDVKM. CDR3 length equals 15 residues.

The rearrangement joins TRBV28 to TRBJ2-7, with TRBD2 matching 10 bases. This sequence originates from a young man in good health. Some clones in this sample may be carry-over from other donors' samples. Sequenced sample: naive CD4+ T cells from PBMCs. Subset reported: CD45RA+ positively selected. The DNA of the CDR3 is TGTGCCAGCAGTTCATCTAGCGGGAGCGCCTACGAGCAGTACTTC. Translation gives CASSSSSGSAYEQYF.